The rows below give T cell receptor beta chains drawn from one sample of a study of T cell repertoires in cytomegalovirus infection. These receptors are not linked to any known antigen. MiXCR, applied by TCRdb to the reads, yields one record per CDR3 protein. The table shows approximately 770,000 distinct CDR3 sequences, with 25% to 30% occurring only once. Sequencing was performed on cultured CD8+ T cells from PBMCs, taken from culture after CMV antigen stimulation. Every receptor here comes from a human donor in good health (CMV status not recorded). Some clones in this sample may be carry-over from other donors' samples. CDR3s include the opening cysteine and the closing phenylalanine or tryptophan. The order of the fields is J gene, D gene, V gene, clone size, CDR3 protein, CDR3 DNA. A D gene is named only where the DNA matches it firmly. A row's size may be missing; if present it is once, few, many or a size class.

TRBJ2-1	TRBD2	TRBV7-9	few	CASSPGTSGVSSYNEQFF	TGTGCCAGCAGCCCCGGGACTAGCGGGGTTAGCTCCTACAATGAGCAGTTCTTC
TRBJ2-1	-	TRBV11-2	-	CASSLGQGPKSYNEQFF	TGTGCCAGCAGCTTAGGGCAGGGGCCAAAATCCTACAATGAGCAGTTCTTC
TRBJ2-7	-	TRBV19	many	CASSQGGNEQYF	TGTGCCAGTAGTCAGGGCGGCAACGAGCAGTACTTC
TRBJ2-1	-	TRBV3-1	many	CASSLGHEQFF	TGTGCCAGCAGCCTTGGACATGAGCAGTTCTTC
TRBJ2-5	-	TRBV24-1	-	CATSDLLETQYF	TGTGCCACCAGTGATTTGCTGGAGACCCAGTACTTC
TRBJ1-1	-	TRBV29-1	-	CSVEWVGGTEAFF	TGCAGCGTTGAATGGGTGGGGGGCACTGAAGCTTTCTTT
TRBJ1-1	-	TRBV18	-	CASSPIRDLSDTEAFF	TGTGCCAGCTCACCAATTAGGGATCTGTCGGACACTGAAGCTTTCTTT
TRBJ2-1	-	TRBV7-6	many	CASSGGSRNEQFF	TGTGCCAGCTCCGGGGGAAGTAGAAATGAGCAGTTCTTC
TRBJ2-7	-	TRBV7-9	few	CASSLVGGTHEQYF	TGTGCCAGCAGCTTAGTTGGAGGGACCCACGAGCAGTACTTC
TRBJ2-3	TRBD2	TRBV12-5	-	CASGPGTRIFQGDTQYF	TGTGCTAGTGGTCCCGGGACTAGAATCTTTCAGGGGGATACGCAGTATTTT
TRBJ1-4	-	TRBV7-4	once	CASSWQGLSEKLFF	TGTGCCAGCAGCTGGCAGGGGCTGAGTGAAAAACTGTTTTTT
TRBJ2-1	-	TRBV11-2	once	CASSLPNRPWYNEQFF	TGTGCCAGCAGCTTACCGAACCGCCCTTGGTACAATGAGCAGTTCTTC
TRBJ2-2	TRBD1	TRBV7-9	-	CASSKRGPNTGELFF	TGTGCCAGCAGCAAAAGGGGGCCGAACACCGGGGAGCTGTTTTTT
TRBJ1-5	TRBD1	TRBV7-6	many	CASSSAGQGDYQPQHF	TGTGCCAGCAGCTCAGCGGGACAGGGGGATTATCAGCCCCAGCATTTT
TRBJ1-2	-	TRBV7-2	many	CASSSRKANYGYTF	TGTGCCAGCAGCTCCCGTAAAGCTAACTATGGCTACACCTTC
TRBJ1-4	-	TRBV4-1	-	CASSPRGQLNEKLFF	TGCGCCAGCAGCCCGAGAGGACAGCTTAATGAAAAACTGTTTTTT
TRBJ2-1	TRBD2	TRBV7-2	many	CASSLEIRLAGGDEQFF	TGTGCCAGCAGCTTAGAAATTCGACTAGCGGGGGGCGATGAGCAGTTCTTC
TRBJ2-2	TRBD1	TRBV7-4	-	CASSLPQTGPRLFF	TGTGCCAGCAGCTTACCACAGACAGGGCCGCGGCTGTTTTTT
TRBJ2-2	-	TRBV24-1	once	CATSDSNLGPNTGELFF	TGTGCCACCAGTGACTCCAATTTAGGGCCGAACACCGGGGAGCTGTTTTTT
TRBJ2-1	-	TRBV15	few	CATRPVTYNEQFF	TGTGCCACCAGACCGGTTACCTACAATGAGCAGTTCTTC
TRBJ1-6	-	TRBV7-9	-	CASSFGGSAYNSPLHF	TGTGCCAGCAGCTTCGGGGGGAGCGCCTATAATTCACCCCTCCACTTT
TRBJ1-6	-	TRBV12-3/TRBV12-4	-	CASSMLIGGDSPLHF	TGTGCCAGCAGTATGCTCATCGGGGGCGATTCACCCCTCCACTTT
TRBJ2-3	TRBD2	TRBV12-3/TRBV12-4	few	CASSPGTSGGGTDTQYF	TGTGCCAGCAGTCCGGGGACTAGCGGGGGCGGGACAGATACGCAGTATTTT
TRBJ1-4	TRBD1	TRBV6-1	-	CASILAGTVNEKLFF	TGTGCCAGCATCCTGGCGGGGACAGTGAATGAAAAACTGTTTTTT
TRBJ2-1	TRBD1	TRBV6-2/TRBV6-3	few	CASSSEDRFYNEQFF	TGTGCCAGCAGTTCGGAGGACAGGTTCTACAATGAGCAGTTCTTC
TRBJ2-1	TRBD2	TRBV7-6	many	CASSDPGTSLGNEQFF	TGTGCCAGCAGCGACCCCGGGACTAGCCTTGGGAATGAGCAGTTCTTC
TRBJ2-7	TRBD1	TRBV12-3/TRBV12-4	-	CASRLAGTGAYEQYF	TGTGCCAGCAGGTTAGCCGGGACAGGGGCCTACGAGCAGTACTTC
TRBJ1-5	-	TRBV28	-	CASSFPSNQPQHF	TGTGCCAGCAGTTTCCCTAGCAATCAGCCCCAGCATTTT
TRBJ2-1	-	TRBV19	few	CASTLTRGRADEQFF	TGTGCCAGTACCCTCACCAGGGGCAGGGCGGATGAGCAGTTCTTC
TRBJ1-5	TRBD1	TRBV2	-	CASRGQGPDYWNQPQHF	TGTGCCAGCAGGGGACAGGGGCCCGACTATTGGAATCAGCCCCAGCATTTT
TRBJ2-1	-	TRBV19	once	CASRYWIGNEQFF	TGTGCCAGTAGGTACTGGATAGGTAATGAGCAGTTCTTC
TRBJ2-3	TRBD2	TRBV6-1	-	CASSEGLAVGTDTQYF	TGTGCCAGCAGTGAGGGGCTAGCGGTCGGCACAGATACGCAGTATTTT
TRBJ1-4	-	TRBV2	many	CASTASSATNEKLFF	TGTGCCAGCACAGCCAGTTCTGCAACTAATGAAAAACTGTTTTTT
TRBJ1-1	TRBD1	TRBV7-4	-	CASSNRDRGENTEAFF	TGTGCCAGCAGCAACCGGGACAGGGGAGAGAACACTGAAGCTTTCTTT
TRBJ2-4	-	TRBV7-9	-	CASGAGSAKNIQYF	TGTGCCAGCGGGGCAGGGTCAGCCAAAAACATTCAGTACTTC
TRBJ2-1	-	TRBV5-4	-	CASSPESFEQFF	TGTGCCAGCAGTCCAGAGAGCTTTGAGCAGTTCTTC
TRBJ2-1	TRBD2	TRBV2	-	CASSEGWRGGEPYNEQFF	TGTGCCAGCAGTGAAGGGTGGCGGGGGGGCGAGCCCTACAATGAGCAGTTCTTC
TRBJ2-5	-	TRBV7-2	many	CASSRGAGARETQYF	TGTGCCAGCAGCAGAGGGGCGGGGGCCCGGGAGACCCAGTACTTC
TRBJ2-1	-	TRBV7-4	many	CASSLIGQEYMHNEQFF	TGTGCCAGCAGCTTAATAGGACAAGAATATATGCACAATGAGCAGTTCTTC